The clone carrying this TCR beta chain was seen only a few times. As yet, its antigen is unknown. Isolated RNA was reverse transcribed in full, so expressed TCRB transcripts were sequenced. Sequenced by immunoSEQ multiplex PCR; TCRdb stores in-frame clones only, minus some. Of about 170,000 clones in the sample, less than 10% were seen once. CD4+ naive, central memory, regulatory and stem cell-like memory subsets were isolated by sorting on CD45RO/CCR7/CD25/CD127/CD95/CD27. This specimen comes from a study of beta chain features in type 1 diabetes. Study conclusions and caveats: Within each of all four CD4+ subsets, Type 1 diabetes patients had TCRB CDR3s that were moderately but significantly shorter.

Germline assignment: CDR1 SGDLS and CDR2 YYNGEE. V was trimmed by 7 bases and J by 5 bases, leaving 12 bases between them. The CDR3 sequence is 13 residues long. Material for sequencing was central memory CD4+ T cells from blood. The sequence came from a man aged 18 to 30 with type 1 diabetes. The gene calls are TRBV9 and TRBJ2-2, with D possibly TRBD2 on 6 matching bases. CDR3 amino acids: CASSTGETGELFF. CDR3 sequence (DNA): TGTGCCAGCTCAACGGGGGAGACCGGGGAGCTGTTTTTT. The whole variable domain, remainder taken from reference TRBV9 and TRBJ2-2, is DSGVTQTPKHLITATGQRVTLRCSPRSGDLSVYWYQQSLDQGLQFLIQYYNGEERAKGNILERFSAQQFPDLHSELNLSSLELGDSALYFCASSTGETGELFFGEGSRLTVL.